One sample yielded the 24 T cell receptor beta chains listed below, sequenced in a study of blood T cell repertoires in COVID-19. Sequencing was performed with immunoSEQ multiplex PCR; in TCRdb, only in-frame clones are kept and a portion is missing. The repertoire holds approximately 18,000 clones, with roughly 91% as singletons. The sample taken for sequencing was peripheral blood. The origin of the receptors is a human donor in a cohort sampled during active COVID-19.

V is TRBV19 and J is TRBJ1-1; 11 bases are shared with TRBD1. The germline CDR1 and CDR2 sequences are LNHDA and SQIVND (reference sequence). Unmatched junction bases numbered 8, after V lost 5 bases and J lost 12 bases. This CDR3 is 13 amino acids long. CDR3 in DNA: TGTGCCAGTAGTCCAGGACAGGGGGCAGGAACTTTCTTT. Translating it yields CASSPGQGAGTFF. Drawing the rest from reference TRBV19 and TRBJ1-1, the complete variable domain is DGGITQSPKYLFRKEGQNVTLSCEQNLNHDAMYWYRQDPGQGLRLIYYSQIVNDFQKGDIAEGYSVSREKKESFPLTVTSAQKNPTAFYLCASSPGQGAGTFFGQGTRLTVV.

The CDR3 nucleotides read TGCGCCAGCAGCTTGGAACGGGGCCGGGGGAGCGAGCAGTACTTC. Translating it yields CASSLERGRGSEQYF. J is TRBJ2-7 and V is TRBV5-1; D may be TRBD2 (6 bases). Trimming cost V 0 bases and J 6 bases, with 16 bases left between them. Germline CDR1 SGHRS, CDR2 YFSETQ. This CDR3 has 15 residues.

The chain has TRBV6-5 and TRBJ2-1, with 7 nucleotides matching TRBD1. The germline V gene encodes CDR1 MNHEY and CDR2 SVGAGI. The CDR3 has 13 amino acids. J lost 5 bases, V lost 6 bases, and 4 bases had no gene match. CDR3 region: CASRRGQNNEQFF. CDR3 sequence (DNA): TGTGCCAGCAGGAGGGGACAGAACAATGAGCAGTTCTTC.

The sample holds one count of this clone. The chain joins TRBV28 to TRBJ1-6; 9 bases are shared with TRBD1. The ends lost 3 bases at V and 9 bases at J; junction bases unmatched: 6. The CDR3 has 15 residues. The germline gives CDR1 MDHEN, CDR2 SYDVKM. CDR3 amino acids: CASSFRDRASSPLHF. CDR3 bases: TGTGCCAGCAGTTTCCGGGACAGGGCTAGTTCACCCCTCCACTTT.

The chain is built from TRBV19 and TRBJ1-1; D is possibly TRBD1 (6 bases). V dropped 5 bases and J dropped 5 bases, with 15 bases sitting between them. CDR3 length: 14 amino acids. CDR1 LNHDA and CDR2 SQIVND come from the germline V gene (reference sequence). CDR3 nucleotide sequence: TGTGCCAGTAGTCCTCACAGGGTGGTAACTGAAGCTTTCTTT. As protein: CASSPHRVVTEAFF.

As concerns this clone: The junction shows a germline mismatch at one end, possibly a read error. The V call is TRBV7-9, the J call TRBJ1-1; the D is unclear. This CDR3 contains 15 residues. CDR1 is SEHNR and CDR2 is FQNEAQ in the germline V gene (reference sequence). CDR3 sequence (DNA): TGTGCCAGCAGCCCCGCTACCGGGGTGAACATTGAAGCTTTCTTT. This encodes CASSPATGVNIEAFF.

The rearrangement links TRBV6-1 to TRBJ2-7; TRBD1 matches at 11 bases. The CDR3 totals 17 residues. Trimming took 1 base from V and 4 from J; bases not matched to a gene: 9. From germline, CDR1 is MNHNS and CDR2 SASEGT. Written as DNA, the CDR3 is TGTGCCAGCAGTGAAGAGTTATACGGGACAGGGGGTTACGAGCAGTACTTC. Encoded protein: CASSEELYGTGGYEQYF.

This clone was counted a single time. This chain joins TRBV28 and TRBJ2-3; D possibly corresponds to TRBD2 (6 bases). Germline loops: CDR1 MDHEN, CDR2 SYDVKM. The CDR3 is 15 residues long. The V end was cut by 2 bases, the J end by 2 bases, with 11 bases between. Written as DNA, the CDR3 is TGTGCCAGCAGTTTAGGGGGACTGGACACAGATACGCAGTATTTT. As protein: CASSLGGLDTDTQYF.

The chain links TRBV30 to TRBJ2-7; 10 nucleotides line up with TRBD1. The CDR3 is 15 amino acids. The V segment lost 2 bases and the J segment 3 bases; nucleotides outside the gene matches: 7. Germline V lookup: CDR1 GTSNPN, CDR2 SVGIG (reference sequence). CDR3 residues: CAWSIIGQGVYEQYF. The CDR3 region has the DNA TGTGCCTGGAGTATCATTGGACAGGGGGTCTACGAGCAGTACTTC.

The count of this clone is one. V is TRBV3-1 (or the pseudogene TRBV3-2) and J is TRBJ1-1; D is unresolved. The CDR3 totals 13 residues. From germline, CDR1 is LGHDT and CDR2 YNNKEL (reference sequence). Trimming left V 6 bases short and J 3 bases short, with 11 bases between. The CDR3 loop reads CASSGNRDTEAFF. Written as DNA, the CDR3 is TGTGCCAGCAGTGGTAACAGAGACACTGAAGCTTTCTTT.

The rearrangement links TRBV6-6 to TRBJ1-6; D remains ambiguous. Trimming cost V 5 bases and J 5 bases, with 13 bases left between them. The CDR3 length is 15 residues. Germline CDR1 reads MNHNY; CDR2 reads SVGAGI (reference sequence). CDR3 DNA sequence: TGTGCCAGCAGTGTTCTAGGTTTGGATAATTCACCCCTCCACTTT. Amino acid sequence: CASSVLGLDNSPLHF.

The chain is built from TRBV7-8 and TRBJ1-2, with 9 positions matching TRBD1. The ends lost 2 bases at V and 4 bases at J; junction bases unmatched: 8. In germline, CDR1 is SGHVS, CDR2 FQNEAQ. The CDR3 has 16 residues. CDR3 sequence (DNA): TGTGCCAGCAGCTTAAGACAGGGGGTTCGGATCTATGGCTACACCTTC. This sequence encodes CASSLRQGVRIYGYTF. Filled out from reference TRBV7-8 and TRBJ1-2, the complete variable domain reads GAGVSQSPRYKVAKRGQDVALRCDPISGHVSLFWYQQALGQGPEFLTYFQNEAQLDKSGLPSDRFFAERPEGSVSTLKIQRTQQEDSAVYLCASSLRQGVRIYGYTFGSGTRLTVV.

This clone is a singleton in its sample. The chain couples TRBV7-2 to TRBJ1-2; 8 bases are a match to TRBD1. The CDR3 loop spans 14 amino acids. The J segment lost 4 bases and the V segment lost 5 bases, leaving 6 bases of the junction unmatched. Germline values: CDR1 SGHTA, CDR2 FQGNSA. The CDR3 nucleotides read TGTGCCAGCAGCCTCTTACAGGGGGGCTATGGCTACACCTTC. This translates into CASSLLQGGYGYTF. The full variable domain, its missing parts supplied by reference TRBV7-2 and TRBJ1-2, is GAGVSQSPSNKVTEKGKDVELRCDPISGHTALYWYRQSLGQGLEFLIYFQGNSAPDKSGLPSDRFSAERTGGSVSTLTIQRTQQEDSAVYLCASSLLQGGYGYTFGSGTRLTVV.

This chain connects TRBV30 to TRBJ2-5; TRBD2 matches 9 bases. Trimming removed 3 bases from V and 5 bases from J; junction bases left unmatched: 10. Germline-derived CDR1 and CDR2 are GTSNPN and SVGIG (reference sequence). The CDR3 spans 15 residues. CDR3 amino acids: CAWRIAGEIWETQYF. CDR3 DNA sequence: TGTGCCTGGAGGATAGCGGGAGAGATCTGGGAGACCCAGTACTTC.

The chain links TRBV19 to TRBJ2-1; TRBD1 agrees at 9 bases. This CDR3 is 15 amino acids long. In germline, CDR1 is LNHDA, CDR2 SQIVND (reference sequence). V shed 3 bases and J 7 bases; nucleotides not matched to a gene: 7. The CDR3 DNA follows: TGTGCCAGTAGTATGGGAGGACAGGGGAGAAATGAGCAGTTCTTC. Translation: CASSMGGQGRNEQFF.

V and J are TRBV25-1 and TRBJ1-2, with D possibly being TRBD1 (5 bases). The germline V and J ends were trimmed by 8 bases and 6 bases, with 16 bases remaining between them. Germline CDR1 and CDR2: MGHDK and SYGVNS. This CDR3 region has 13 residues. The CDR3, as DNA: TGTGCCAGCGTGGGGCTTGGACCTGATGGCTACACCTTC. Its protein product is CASVGLGPDGYTF.

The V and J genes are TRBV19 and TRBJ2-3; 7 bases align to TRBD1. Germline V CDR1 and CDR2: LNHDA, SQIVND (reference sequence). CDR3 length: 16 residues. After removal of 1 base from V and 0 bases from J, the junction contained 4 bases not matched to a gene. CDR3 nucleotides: TGTGCCAGTAGTATAGTAAGGGGGCGAAGCACAGATACGCAGTATTTT. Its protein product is CASSIVRGRSTDTQYF.

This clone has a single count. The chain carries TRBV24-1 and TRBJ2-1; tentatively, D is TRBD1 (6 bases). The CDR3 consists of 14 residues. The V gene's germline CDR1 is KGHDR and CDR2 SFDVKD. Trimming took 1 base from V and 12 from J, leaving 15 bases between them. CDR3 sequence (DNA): TGTGCCACCAGTGATTTTGACAGGCAAAGGGGGCAGTTCTTC. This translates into CATSDFDRQRGQFF.

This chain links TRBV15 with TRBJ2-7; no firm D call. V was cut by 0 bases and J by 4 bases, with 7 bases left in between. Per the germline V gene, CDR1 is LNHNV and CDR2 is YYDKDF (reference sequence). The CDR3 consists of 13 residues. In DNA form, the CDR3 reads TGTGCCACCAGCAGAGATAATCAGTACGAGCAGTACTTC. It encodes CATSRDNQYEQYF.

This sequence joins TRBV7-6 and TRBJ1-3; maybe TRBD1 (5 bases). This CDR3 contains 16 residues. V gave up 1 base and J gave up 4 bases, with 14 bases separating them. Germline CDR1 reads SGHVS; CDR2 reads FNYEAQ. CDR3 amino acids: CASSLVGQGTGNTIYF. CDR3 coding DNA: TGTGCCAGCAGCTTAGTCGGGCAGGGAACCGGAAACACCATATATTTT.

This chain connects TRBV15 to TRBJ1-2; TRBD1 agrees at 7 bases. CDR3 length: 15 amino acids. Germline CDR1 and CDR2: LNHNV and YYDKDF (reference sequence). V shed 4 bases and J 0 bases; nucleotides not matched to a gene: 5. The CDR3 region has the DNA TGTGCCACCAGCAAAGGGGGCGAGACTAACTATGGCTACACCTTC. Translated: CATSKGGETNYGYTF.

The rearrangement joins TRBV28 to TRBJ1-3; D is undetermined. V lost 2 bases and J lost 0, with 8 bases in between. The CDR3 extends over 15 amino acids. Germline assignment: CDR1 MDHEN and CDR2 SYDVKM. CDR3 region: CASSLIRYSGNTIYF. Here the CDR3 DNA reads TGTGCCAGCAGTTTAATACGGTACTCTGGAAACACCATATATTTT.

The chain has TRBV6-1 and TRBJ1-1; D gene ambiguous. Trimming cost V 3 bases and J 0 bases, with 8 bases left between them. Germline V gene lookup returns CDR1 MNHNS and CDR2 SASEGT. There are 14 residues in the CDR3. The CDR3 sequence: CASSDAAMNTEAFF. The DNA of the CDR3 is TGTGCCAGCAGTGACGCGGCCATGAACACTGAAGCTTTCTTT.

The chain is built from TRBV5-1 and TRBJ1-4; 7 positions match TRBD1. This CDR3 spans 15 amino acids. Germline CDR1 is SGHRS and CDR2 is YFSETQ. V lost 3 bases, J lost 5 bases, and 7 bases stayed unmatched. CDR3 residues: CASSSLTGSNEKLFF. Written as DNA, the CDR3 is TGCGCCAGCAGCTCGTTGACAGGGTCCAATGAAAAACTGTTTTTT.